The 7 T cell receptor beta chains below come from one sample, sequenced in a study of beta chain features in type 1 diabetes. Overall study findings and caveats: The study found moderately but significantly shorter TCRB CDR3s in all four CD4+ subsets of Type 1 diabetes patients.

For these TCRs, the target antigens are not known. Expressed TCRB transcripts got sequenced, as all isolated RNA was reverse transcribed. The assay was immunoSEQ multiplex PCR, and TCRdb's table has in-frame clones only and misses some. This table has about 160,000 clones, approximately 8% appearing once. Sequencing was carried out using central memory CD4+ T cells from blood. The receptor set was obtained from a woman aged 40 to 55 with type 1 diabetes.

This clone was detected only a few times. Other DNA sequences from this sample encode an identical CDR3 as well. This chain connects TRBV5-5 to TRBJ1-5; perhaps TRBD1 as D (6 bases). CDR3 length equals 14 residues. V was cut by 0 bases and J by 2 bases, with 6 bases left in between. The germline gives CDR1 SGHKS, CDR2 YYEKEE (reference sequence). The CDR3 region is CASSLEGGNQPQHF. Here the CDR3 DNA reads TGTGCCAGCAGCTTGGAGGGGGGCAATCAGCCCCAGCATTTT.

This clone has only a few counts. The CDR3 DNA follows: TGTGCCAGCATCTTCAGGACAGGGGGCTCTGGGGCCAACGTCCTGACTTTC. Translating gives CASIFRTGGSGANVLTF. The chain employs TRBV2 and TRBJ2-6; 10 nucleotides match TRBD1. This CDR3 has 17 amino acids. Germline V CDR1 and CDR2: SNHLY, FYNNEI. The V and J ends lost 7 bases and 0 bases, in that order; junction bases with no gene match: 6.

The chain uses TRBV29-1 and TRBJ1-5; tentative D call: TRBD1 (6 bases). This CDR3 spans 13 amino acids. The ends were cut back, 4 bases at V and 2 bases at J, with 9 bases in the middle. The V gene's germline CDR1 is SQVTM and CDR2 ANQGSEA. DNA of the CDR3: TGCAGCGTTGGGGACACCGGCAATCAGCCCCAGCATTTT. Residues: CSVGDTGNQPQHF.

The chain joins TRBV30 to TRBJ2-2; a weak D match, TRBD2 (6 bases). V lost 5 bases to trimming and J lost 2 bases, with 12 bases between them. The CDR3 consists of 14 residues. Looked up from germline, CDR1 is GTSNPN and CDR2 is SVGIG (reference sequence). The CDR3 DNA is TGTGCCTGGTTAGCCGGGACTAACACCGGGGAGCTGTTTTTT. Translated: CAWLAGTNTGELFF.

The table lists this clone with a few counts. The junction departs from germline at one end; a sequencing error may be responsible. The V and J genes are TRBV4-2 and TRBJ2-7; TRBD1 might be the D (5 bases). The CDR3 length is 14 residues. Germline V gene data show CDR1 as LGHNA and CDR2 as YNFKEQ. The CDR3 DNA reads TGTGCCAGCAGTCCCTTAAGGGGCTCCGACGAGCAGTACTTC. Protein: CASSPLRGSDEQYF.

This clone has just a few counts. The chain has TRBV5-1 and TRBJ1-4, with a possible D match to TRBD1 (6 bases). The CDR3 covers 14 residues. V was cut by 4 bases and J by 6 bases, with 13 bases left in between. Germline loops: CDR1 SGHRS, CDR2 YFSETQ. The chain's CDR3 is CASSPRDTDEKLFF. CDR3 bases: TGCGCCAGCAGCCCCCGGGACACCGATGAAAAACTGTTTTTT.

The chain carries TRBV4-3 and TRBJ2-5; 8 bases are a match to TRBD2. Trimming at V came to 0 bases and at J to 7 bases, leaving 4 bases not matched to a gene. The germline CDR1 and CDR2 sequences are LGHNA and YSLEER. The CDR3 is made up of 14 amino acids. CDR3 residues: CASSQDGREGTQYF. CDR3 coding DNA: TGCGCCAGCAGCCAAGACGGGAGGGAGGGGACCCAGTACTTC.